This T cell receptor (beta chain) was recovered during a study of glioma-infiltrating T cells listed by TCRdb under 2016. Regarding the research as a whole: The low-grade gliomas were WHO grade II oligodendrogliomas or astrocytomas, while the glioblastomas were WHO grade IV tumors sampled at initial diagnosis rather than at recurrent diagnosis. Glioma patients received dexamethasone for six or fewer days before surgery. Blood libraries targeted about 4.5- to 11-fold sequencing coverage of about a million peripheral T cells. Sequencing of TCR alpha- and beta-chain repertoires was performed on glioma tissue, on non-neoplastic brain tissue, and on matched peripheral blood mononuclear cells. To measure how far tissue and blood T-cell populations diverged, each tissue-infiltrating repertoire was compared against the peripheral blood repertoire of the same patient. The paired cohort comprised three low-grade glioma patients, about 8 primary glioblastoma patients and three non-glioma patients contributing non-neoplastic brain tissue. Broader findings and caveats from the paper: VJ-independent divergence between tissue and blood was found to be below expectation in non-neoplastic patients but above expectation in all gliomas, particularly low-grade gliomas. Small numbers underpinned the group comparisons: eight or nine glioblastoma patients, three low-grade glioma patients and three non-neoplastic patients. Only a very small number of CDR3 sequences turned up in both tissue and blood, a result put down to high CDR3 diversity combined with limited sampling. Patients with low tissue-blood divergence were marked by a signature set of shared blood CDR3 motifs, and this signature set was depleted in highly divergent patients.

TCR alpha and beta CDR3 regions were amplified with the iRepertoire nested amplicon-rescue multiplex PCR (arm-PCR) platform from RNA. The input for one-step reverse transcription and amplification was roughly 85-400 ng of tissue mRNA or PBMC total RNA. Following bead purification, Illumina adapters were added through a secondary multiplex PCR, and the libraries were then gel-purified between 200 and 400 bp. Demultiplexing relied on internal 6-nucleotide barcodes carried by the libraries. Libraries were sequenced on an Illumina MiSeq with 2x220 or 2x250 nucleotide paired-end reads. Concerning the study's data processing: Paired reads were merged using FLASH 1.2.11 and aligned with BWA-MEM to the GRCh37 human genome, and TRA and TRB reads were then extracted. V and J assignment used an IMGT-derived reference of cassette sequences and CDR3 motifs that included pseudogenes. Three-frame translation of reads was performed, and productive CDR3s were defined as those with a C...FGXG motif and no stop codons. Unique combinations of V-J cassette pair and CDR3 amino acid sequence were defined as clonotypes. Reads were filtered by Hamming distance, with the threshold set by the sequence error rate of each sample in mapped regions. TCRdb took the public reads, trimmed them with fastp at Q25, ran MiXCR for clone calling and kept in-frame beta chains. Entries that share a CDR3 protein sequence are merged under the most common genes and DNA. The V and J calls reflect TCRdb's pipeline rather than the authors' work. Within this sample are approximately 400,000 distinct CDR3 sequences, with 41% of them counted one time only. 12% of the sample goes to the ten largest clones.

Reading the germline V gene gives CDR1 MNHEY and CDR2 SVGEGT. The CDR3 spans 14 residues, from the cysteine through the phenylalanine. Just CDR3 DNA is preserved here, 42 bases in frame from base 1. V was cut back by 4 bases and J by 2 bases, leaving a gap of 10 bases between them. This clonotype was counted many times. What this receptor recognizes is not known. Per-nucleotide qualities are absent, and no much larger clonotype sits a single base away. Immediately after resection, surgical brain or tumor specimens were cryofrozen in liquid nitrogen, and peripheral blood cells were collected at the same time.

The chain is made from TRBV6-2 or TRBV6-3 and TRBJ2-3; the D segment cannot be called with confidence. Sequenced sample: glioma tissue, nonneoplastic brain tissue, or PBMCs (not recorded which). The TCR sequence derives from a human donor with low-grade glioma or glioblastoma, undergoing nonglioma brain surgery, or in good health (not recorded which). The CDR3 sequence is CASSWSGYTDTQYF. The DNA reads as follows: TGTGCCAGCAGTTGGTCGGGTTACACAGATACGCAGTATTTT.